Shown below are 15 T cell receptor beta chains from a single sample sequenced in a study of blood T cell repertoires in COVID-19. Repertoires were generated with immunoSEQ multiplex PCR, while TCRdb's copy carries only in-frame clones and drops some. The sample contains under 300,000 clones, approximately 90% of which appear only once. The sequenced sample was PBMCs or T cells enriched from blood (not recorded which). The origin of the receptors is a woman aged 55 to 70 in a cohort exposed to, infected with or recovered from COVID-19 (not recorded which).

V is TRBV27 and J is TRBJ2-1, with 14 bases fitting TRBD2. The germline CDR1 and CDR2 sequences are MNHEY and SMNVEV (reference sequence). CDR3 length equals 17 residues. The ends lost 7 bases at V and 9 bases at J; junction bases unmatched: 14. CDR3 bases: TGTGCCAGCACCCTTCTAGGGGGGACTAGCGGGAGAAGTGAGCAGTTCTTC. This translates into CASTLLGGTSGRSEQFF.

The chain is built from TRBV7-2 and TRBJ2-7, with D hard to call. Germline V lookup: CDR1 SGHTA, CDR2 FQGNSA. The length of the CDR3 is 13 residues. Deletions cut 5 bases from V and 4 bases from J, with 12 bases between. This CDR3 reads CASSTRLFYEQYF. The CDR3 DNA follows: TGTGCCAGCAGCACCCGACTGTTTTACGAGCAGTACTTC.

The genes are TRBV5-1 and TRBJ1-2, with 7 bases lining up with TRBD1. CDR3 length equals 18 residues. V trimming: 2 bases; J trimming: 0 bases; junction bases outside the gene matches: 13. Germline loops: CDR1 SGHRS, CDR2 YFSETQ. CDR3 coding DNA: TGCGCCAGCAGCTTCAGGGGGACGACGGGTACAACTAACTATGGCTACACCTTC. Translated: CASSFRGTTGTTNYGYTF.

This clone was counted at least ten times. The genes are TRBV3-1 (or the pseudogene TRBV3-2) and TRBJ1-1; D call uncertain. V was trimmed by 8 bases and J by 0 bases, leaving 13 bases between them. In germline, CDR1 is LGHDT, CDR2 YNNKEL (reference sequence). This CDR3 is built from 14 residues. This chain's CDR3 is CASLWEGVNTEAFF. In DNA form, the CDR3 reads TGTGCCAGCCTCTGGGAGGGAGTGAACACTGAAGCTTTCTTT.

The chain couples TRBV10-2 to TRBJ2-1; TRBD2 matches at 12 bases. Germline values: CDR1 WSHSY, CDR2 SAAADI. The CDR3 contains 14 residues. The V and J ends lost 4 bases and 6 bases, in that order; junction bases with no gene match: 1. The CDR3 DNA reads TGCGCCAGCAGTGGGACTAGCGGGACCAATGAGCAGTTCTTC. It translates to CASSGTSGTNEQFF.

The J gene is TRBJ1-6, the V gene TRBV30, with 7 bases that match TRBD1. CDR3 length: 16 residues. The germline V gene has CDR1 GTSNPN and CDR2 SVGIG (reference sequence). V was pared by 5 bases and J by 7 bases, with 14 bases of the junction left unmatched. CDR3 nucleotide sequence: TGTGCCTGGGGGGGCCTACAGGGGATGATAAATTCACCCCTCCACTTT. Translation: CAWGGLQGMINSPLHF.

This rearrangement joins TRBV5-6 to TRBJ2-2, with 11 bases fitting TRBD2. There are 15 residues in the CDR3. V gave up 4 bases and J gave up 3 bases; unmatched junction bases: 2. Germline V lookup: CDR1 SGHDT, CDR2 YYEEEE. The CDR3 bases are TGTGCCAGCAGCCTGGGACTAGCGGACACCGGGGAGCTGTTTTTT. Amino acid sequence: CASSLGLADTGELFF.

The gene calls are TRBV7-2 and TRBJ2-3; 8 bases are shared with TRBD1. The CDR3 is 14 amino acids. Germline CDR1 and CDR2: SGHTA and FQGNSA. The ends lost 5 bases at V and 9 bases at J; junction bases unmatched: 10. The CDR3 coding sequence is TGTGCCAGCAGCAGAGGACAGGGCACCAGGACGCAGTATTTT. Amino acids: CASSRGQGTRTQYF.

This clone was detected a few times. The chain joins TRBV6-2 or TRBV6-3 to TRBJ1-5, with TRBD1 identical over 11 bases. Germline assignment: CDR1 MNHEY and CDR2 SVGEGT. The trim removed 4 bases at V and 4 bases at J, leaving 3 bases unmatched. The CDR3 runs to 15 residues. This CDR3 reads CASSSDRGQNQPQHF. CDR3 nucleotide sequence: TGTGCCAGCAGTTCGGACAGGGGGCAGAATCAGCCCCAGCATTTT.

This chain connects TRBV19 to TRBJ2-6, with 7 bases matching TRBD1. Germline-derived CDR1 and CDR2 are LNHDA and SQIVND (reference sequence). This CDR3 is built from 16 residues. J lost 2 bases, V lost 3 bases, and 4 bases had no gene match. This CDR3 reads CASSMVGTAGANVLTF. The CDR3 coding sequence is TGTGCCAGTAGTATGGTAGGGACAGCTGGGGCCAACGTCCTGACTTTC.

Worth noting for this clone: Other DNA sequences within the sample encode an identical CDR3. The J gene is TRBJ2-5, the V gene TRBV5-1, with D perhaps TRBD2 (5 bases). The CDR3 is made up of 13 amino acids. Germline assignment: CDR1 SGHRS and CDR2 YFSETQ. V gave up 1 base and J gave up 4 bases, with 8 bases separating them. The CDR3 region is CASSLRSGETQYF. CDR3 DNA: TGCGCCAGCAGCTTGCGCAGCGGAGAGACCCAGTACTTC.

This clone has only one observation. The chain couples TRBV13 to TRBJ1-4, with unresolved D. This CDR3 comprises 15 residues. Germline CDR1 PRHDT, CDR2 FYEKMQ (reference sequence). Trimming removed 4 bases at V and 5 bases at J, with 14 bases between. This chain's CDR3 is CASSYRTAGNEKLFF. The CDR3 DNA reads TGTGCCAGCAGCTATCGGACCGCGGGAAATGAAAAACTGTTTTTT. Complete variable domain (other parts from reference TRBV13 and TRBJ1-4): AAGVIQSPRHLIKEKRETATLKCYPIPRHDTVYWYQQGPGQDPQFLISFYEKMQSDKGSIPDRFSAQQFSDYHSELNMSSLELGDSALYFCASSYRTAGNEKLFFGSGTQLSVL.

V usage is TRBV10-3 and J usage is TRBJ2-3; 7 nucleotides agree with TRBD1. This CDR3 contains 16 residues. Trimming took 2 bases from V and 1 from J; bases not matched to a gene: 6. Germline CDR1 ENHRY, CDR2 SYGVKD. The DNA of the CDR3 is TGTGCCATCAGTGAGACATGGACAGGAGGCACAGATACGCAGTATTTT. This sequence encodes CAISETWTGGTDTQYF.

The chain employs TRBV24-1 and TRBJ2-3; weak D call: TRBD1 (6 bases). CDR1 KGHDR and CDR2 SFDVKD come from the germline V gene. CDR3 length: 15 amino acids. The V end lost 6 bases, the J end lost 3 bases, and 15 bases lay between the germline ends. Written as DNA, the CDR3 is TGTGCCACCAGTCTTCGGCAGGGGAGAACAGATACGCAGTATTTT. Translated: CATSLRQGRTDTQYF.

V usage is TRBV7-2 and J usage is TRBJ2-3; TRBD2 matches 7 bases. Per germline, CDR1 SGHTA and CDR2 FQGNSA. Unmatched junction bases numbered 6, after V lost 5 bases and J lost 4 bases. This CDR3 has 14 residues. CDR3 sequence (DNA): TGTGCCAGCAGCAGGACTAGTCTTTCAGATACGCAGTATTTT. It yields the protein CASSRTSLSDTQYF.